The 7 T cell receptor beta chains reported below all come from one sample, sequenced in a study of T-cell reconstitution after alpha-beta-depleted transplantation in children. For TCRbeta, the library was prepared with unique molecular identifiers. TCRdb processed the PCR reads anew with MiXCR; each CDR3 protein has one entry. This sample has fewer than 550,000 distinct CDR3 sequences, with under 12% found just once. Here the sequenced sample was PBMCs, taken before TCRalphabeta/CD19-depleted stem cell transplant. These receptors came from a child younger than 10 with inherited bone marrow failure, due to receive a stem cell transplant.

This clonotype was seen ten or more times. This chain joins TRBV27 and TRBJ1-5; D gene uncertain. Per the germline V gene, CDR1 is MNHEY and CDR2 is SMNVEV (reference sequence). V lost 2 bases and J lost 1, with 9 bases in between. The CDR3 runs 15 residues. The CDR3 is CASSLLRGSNQPQHF. The CDR3 nucleotides are TGTGCCAGCAGTTTACTCCGAGGGAGCAATCAGCCCCAGCATTTT.

This clonotype was counted between two and nine times. The chain couples TRBV12-3 or TRBV12-4 to TRBJ2-7; 7 nucleotides match TRBD1. Trimming cost V 4 bases and J 6 bases; bases outside gene matches: 9. This CDR3 spans 14 amino acids. The chain's CDR3 is CASSYRQGPPEQYF. The CDR3 DNA is TGTGCCAGCAGTTATCGACAGGGCCCTCCCGAGCAGTACTTC.

This clonotype was recorded many times. The gene calls are TRBV29-1 and TRBJ2-1; the D call may be TRBD1 or TRBD2 (5 bases each). Germline V gene lookup returns CDR1 SQVTM and CDR2 ANQGSEA. The CDR3 has 17 residues. V lost 4 bases to trimming and J lost 4 bases, with 23 bases between them. The CDR3 is CSVAGSSLGAYYNEQFF. In DNA form, the CDR3 reads TGCAGCGTTGCGGGGAGCAGTCTTGGGGCATATTACAATGAGCAGTTCTTC.

This clonotype was counted at least ten times. The chain joins TRBV5-1 to TRBJ2-1, with 8 bases aligning to TRBD2. This CDR3 is built from 15 residues. Germline CDR1 is SGHRS and CDR2 is YFSETQ. The V gene end was trimmed by 1 base and the J gene end by 5 bases; junction bases not matched to a gene: 5. CDR3 loop: CASSLTAGADNEQFF. The CDR3 nucleotides are TGCGCCAGCAGCTTGACAGCGGGAGCCGACAATGAGCAGTTCTTC.

V and J are TRBV20-1 and TRBJ1-4, with D tentatively TRBD1 (6 bases). Germline V gene data show CDR1 as DFQATT and CDR2 as SNEGSKA (reference sequence). V gave up 6 bases and J gave up 3 bases, with 14 bases separating them. This CDR3 region has 14 residues. CDR3 in DNA: TGCAGTGCCGGGGGGCAGTATGCTAATGAAAAACTGTTTTTT. Translated, it gives CSAGGQYANEKLFF.

This clonotype was observed at least ten times. The chain carries TRBV5-1 and TRBJ2-7; TRBD2 aligns across 9 bases. V shed 7 bases and J 4 bases; nucleotides not matched to a gene: 12. The CDR3 spans 15 residues. CDR1 is SGHRS and CDR2 is YFSETQ in the germline V gene. This CDR3 reads CASLPGASGKYEQYF. As DNA, the CDR3 is TGCGCCAGCCTCCCGGGGGCTAGCGGGAAATACGAGCAGTACTTC.

This clonotype has a handful of counts. This chain joins TRBV20-1 and TRBJ2-2, with 11 nucleotides matching TRBD2. Per the germline V gene, CDR1 is DFQATT and CDR2 is SNEGSKA (reference sequence). The ends lost 0 bases at V and 5 bases at J; junction bases unmatched: 2. CDR3 size: 15 residues. The CDR3 bases are TGCAGTGCTAGAGATCTAGCGGGAGGAACCGGGGAGCTGTTTTTT. Amino acid sequence: CSARDLAGGTGELFF.